The clone carrying this T cell receptor beta chain was counted between two and nine times. Per the original data handling: Reference gene primer amplification in the assay estimated nucleated cell counts. Data came from immunoSEQ multiplex PCR; TCRdb stores just in-frame clones and leaves some out. For V, J and clone size, that table is used; D and trimming come from the DNA. The sample consists of roughly 260,000 clones, approximately 86% of them appearing once. The sample originates from a study of blood T cell repertoires in COVID-19. In the study overall: COVID-19 samples collected from the United States, Italy and Spain covered acute and convalescent phases. The cDNA or gDNA used as material had been derived from T cells, B-cell-depleted T cells, or PBMCs.

This CDR3 has 15 residues. Per the germline V gene, CDR1 is SGDLS and CDR2 is YYNGEE. With 3 bases removed from V and 4 bases from J, the gap between germline ends came to 14 bases. The sample consisted of peripheral blood. The V call is TRBV9, the J call TRBJ1-5, with D tentatively TRBD1 (6 bases). This sequence originates from a man aged 40-49 years who had recovered from COVID-19. This chain's CDR3 is CASSATGSGNQPQHF. Here the CDR3 DNA reads TGTGCCAGCAGCGCGACAGGTTCGGGGAATCAGCCCCAGCATTTT.